The 21 T cell receptor beta chains presented below share a single source sample, sequenced in a study of blood T cell repertoires in COVID-19. Produced via immunoSEQ multiplex PCR; TCRdb's table is partial and in-frame only. Among over 120,000 clones, around 90% were seen once, and the ten largest hold about 1.6%. Sequenced input: peripheral blood. The receptors here all came from a human donor in a cohort sampled during active COVID-19.

The rearrangement uses TRBV12-3 or TRBV12-4 and TRBJ1-2, with unresolved D. V shed 5 bases and J shed 7 bases, with 11 bases lying between them. The CDR3 covers 12 residues. The CDR3 nucleotides are TGTGCCAGCAGTCAACAGTACTCTGGCTACACCTTC. It translates to CASSQQYSGYTF.

This clone was seen only once. The chain couples TRBV9 to TRBJ1-5, with D possibly matching TRBD1 (6 bases). The CDR3 length is 15 residues. Germline CDR1 reads SGDLS; CDR2 reads YYNGEE. V dropped 5 bases and J dropped 0 bases, with 12 bases sitting between them. This chain's CDR3 is CASSPGQYSNQPQHF. The CDR3 DNA sequence: TGTGCCAGCAGTCCCGGACAGTATAGCAATCAGCCCCAGCATTTT. Supplemented by reference TRBV9 and TRBJ1-5, the full variable domain reads DSGVTQTPKHLITATGQRVTLRCSPRSGDLSVYWYQQSLDQGLQFLIQYYNGEERAKGNILERFSAQQFPDLHSELNLSSLELGDSALYFCASSPGQYSNQPQHFGDGTRLSIL.

The J gene is TRBJ1-1, the V gene TRBV19, with a tentative D call TRBD1 (5 bases). This CDR3 comprises 13 residues. The germline V and J ends were trimmed by 10 bases and 9 bases, with 21 bases remaining between them. CDR1 and CDR2 (germline): LNHDA, SQIVND (reference sequence). CDR3 in amino acids: CANPQRGLLQAFF. As DNA, the CDR3 is TGTGCCAACCCGCAGAGGGGACTCCTGCAAGCTTTCTTT.

The rearrangement links TRBV6-6 to TRBJ1-1; 9 nucleotides match TRBD1. The CDR3 runs to 14 residues. V was pared by 7 bases and J by 0 bases, with 3 bases of the junction left unmatched. Germline CDR1 MNHNY, CDR2 SVGAGI (reference sequence). The CDR3 nucleotides read TGTGCCAGCAAACAGGGGGCGATGAACACTGAAGCTTTCTTT. It yields the protein CASKQGAMNTEAFF.

This chain connects TRBV7-9 to TRBJ2-7; 8 bases line up with TRBD2. Germline V gene data show CDR1 as SEHNR and CDR2 as FQNEAQ (reference sequence). Germline trimming cut 1 base from V and 3 bases from J; bases unmatched to any gene: 2. CDR3 length: 14 residues. The CDR3 sequence is CASSLGAGDYEQYF. The CDR3 nucleotides are TGTGCCAGCAGCTTAGGAGCGGGAGACTACGAGCAGTACTTC.

This clone is a singleton in its sample. This chain joins TRBV4-3 and TRBJ2-1; 10 positions match TRBD2. CDR1 and CDR2 from the germline V gene are LGHNA and YSLEER. The CDR3 runs 16 residues. Unmatched junction bases numbered 4, after V lost 1 base and J lost 4 bases. In DNA, the CDR3 is TGCGCCAGCAGCCAAGGGGGACTAGCGCAATACAATGAGCAGTTCTTC. Its translation: CASSQGGLAQYNEQFF.

CDR3 coding DNA: TGCAGCGTTGAAGGGGCAGGGAATGAGGGCTACACCTTC. Amino acids: CSVEGAGNEGYTF. The genes are TRBV29-1 and TRBJ1-2, with D possibly matching TRBD1 (5 bases). The germline V and J ends were trimmed by 1 base and 8 bases, with 14 bases remaining between them. CDR1 and CDR2 (germline): SQVTM, ANQGSEA. CDR3 length: 13 residues.

This chain uses TRBV11-2 with TRBJ2-1, with a tentative D call TRBD2 (6 bases). CDR3 length: 18 amino acids. The V end was cut by 3 bases, the J end by 4 bases, with 22 bases between. CDR1 SGHAT and CDR2 FQNNGV come from the germline V gene. In DNA, the CDR3 is TGTGCCAGCAGCTTCCCCGCGGGAAGGGTTACAACGTACAATGAGCAGTTCTTC. Amino acids: CASSFPAGRVTTYNEQFF.

Turning to this clone: A junction boundary mismatches the germline segment, possibly from a read error. This CDR3 is CASSQVYPGQGAGNGYGYTF. CDR3 nucleotides: TGCGCCAGCAGTCAAGTCTATCCGGGACAGGGAGCGGGGAATGGCTATGGCTACACCTTC. The chain has TRBV4-1 and TRBJ1-2, with TRBD1 matching over 9 bases. This CDR3 is built from 20 residues. CDR1 and CDR2 from the germline V gene are MGHRA and YSYEKL.

The CDR3 spells CASSTAGTAASIGQYF. CDR3 nucleotides: TGTGCCAGCAGCACCGCCGGGACAGCCGCGTCTATCGGGCAGTATTTT. The rearrangement joins TRBV27 to TRBJ2-3; 7 bases are shared with TRBD1. The germline V gene has CDR1 MNHEY and CDR2 SMNVEV (reference sequence). The CDR3 totals 16 residues. The V and J ends lost 6 bases and 11 bases, in that order; junction bases with no gene match: 20.

Only one count was recorded for this clone. The V gene is TRBV7-9, the J gene TRBJ1-2; no clear D. Trimming removed 0 bases from V and 5 bases from J, with 16 bases in between. The CDR3 has 16 residues. Germline CDR1 SEHNR, CDR2 FQNEAQ (reference sequence). The CDR3 here is CASSLALNKARYGYTF. For the CDR3, the DNA is TGTGCCAGCAGCTTAGCGCTCAATAAGGCGCGGTATGGCTACACCTTC.

The chain employs TRBV7-2 and TRBJ1-5; 7 bases agree with TRBD1. The junction had 11 bases not matched to a gene; V was cut back by 3 bases and J by 0 bases. The CDR3 is made up of 18 amino acids. Germline-derived CDR1 and CDR2 are SGHTA and FQGNSA. The CDR3 DNA is TGTGCCAGCAGCTTCTCTAGGACAGGACATTATAGCAATCAGCCCCAGCATTTT. Its protein product is CASSFSRTGHYSNQPQHF.

V usage is TRBV6-2 or TRBV6-3 and J usage is TRBJ2-7, with 10 bases fitting TRBD2. From germline, CDR1 is MNHEY and CDR2 SVGEGT. CDR3 length equals 16 residues. V lost 2 bases and J lost 0; bases outside the gene matches: 4. The CDR3 sequence: CASSYALAGASYEQYF. In nucleotides, the CDR3 is TGTGCCAGCAGTTACGCGCTAGCGGGGGCCTCCTACGAGCAGTACTTC.

The chain uses TRBV2 and TRBJ1-1; 7 bases are shared with TRBD1. Germline V gives CDR1 SNHLY, CDR2 FYNNEI. CDR3 length: 14 amino acids. V lost 10 bases to trimming and J lost 2 bases; unmatched junction nucleotides: 10. This CDR3 is CAIEVRTGNTEAFF. CDR3 in DNA: TGTGCCATCGAGGTTAGGACAGGCAACACTGAAGCTTTCTTT.

This clone was found a few times. The J gene is TRBJ1-2, the V gene TRBV6-6, with TRBD1 identical over 8 bases. This CDR3 has 14 residues. After removal of 6 bases from V and 2 bases from J, the junction contained 5 bases not matched to a gene. Germline V gene lookup returns CDR1 MNHNY and CDR2 SVGAGI (reference sequence). The CDR3 loop reads CASSRTGLNYGYTF. The CDR3 DNA follows: TGTGCCAGCAGCCGGACAGGGCTAAACTATGGCTACACCTTC.

The genes are TRBV12-5 and TRBJ2-1, with D tentatively TRBD2 (6 bases). The germline V and J ends were trimmed by 7 bases and 9 bases, with 16 bases remaining between them. CDR1 and CDR2 from the germline V gene are LGHNT and FRNRAP. The CDR3 length is 13 residues. CDR3 amino acids: CASANRDWGEQFF. The DNA for the CDR3 is TGTGCTAGTGCCAACCGGGACTGGGGTGAGCAGTTCTTC.

This clone was found many times. This rearrangement joins TRBV15 to TRBJ2-3; D is uncertain. This CDR3 comprises 15 residues. CDR1 and CDR2 (germline): LNHNV, YYDKDF (reference sequence). V gave up 3 bases and J gave up 4 bases, with 14 bases separating them. The CDR3 sequence is CATSRTFSIPDTQYF. CDR3 coding DNA: TGTGCCACCAGCAGGACATTTTCGATCCCAGATACGCAGTATTTT. The complete variable domain, with remaining parts taken from reference TRBV15 and TRBJ2-3, reads DAMVIQNPRYQVTQFGKPVTLSCSQTLNHNVMYWYQQKSSQAPKLLFHYYDKDFNNEADTPDNFQSRRPNTSFCFLDIRSPGLGDTAMYLCATSRTFSIPDTQYFGPGTRLTVL.

V and J are TRBV29-1 and TRBJ1-2, with no clear D. Germline V gene sequence: CDR1 SQVTM, CDR2 ANQGSEA. The length of the CDR3 is 14 residues. V shed 3 bases and J shed 4 bases, with 15 bases lying between them. CDR3 region: CSVESEIYIYGYTF. The CDR3 nucleotides read TGCAGCGTTGAGTCGGAGATTTATATCTATGGCTACACCTTC.

The rearrangement joins TRBV6-1 to TRBJ1-6, with 12 bases identical to TRBD1. Germline loops: CDR1 MNHNS, CDR2 SASEGT. The V segment lost 0 bases and the J segment 10 bases; nucleotides outside the gene matches: 4. This CDR3 is 16 amino acids long. The CDR3 coding sequence is TGTGCCAGCAGTGAAGCTGGGACAGGGGGCTGGTCACCCCTCCACTTT. Protein: CASSEAGTGGWSPLHF.

The chain joins TRBV7-9 to TRBJ2-7; 9 bases agree with TRBD2. The CDR3 is 15 residues long. CDR1 is SEHNR and CDR2 is FQNEAQ in the germline V gene (reference sequence). J was trimmed by 2 bases and V by 0 bases; bases with no gene match: 2. CDR3 sequence reads: CASSLASGGPYEQYF. CDR3 nucleotides: TGTGCCAGCAGCTTAGCTAGCGGGGGACCCTACGAGCAGTACTTC.

In its sample, this clone was seen once. V usage is TRBV10-3 and J usage is TRBJ1-5; a weak D match, TRBD1 (5 bases). This CDR3 comprises 13 residues. V lost 11 bases and J 2 bases, leaving 13 bases between the germline ends. Germline CDR1 is ENHRY and CDR2 is SYGVKD. The CDR3 is CAPTSRGNQPQHF. The CDR3 DNA follows: TGTGCCCCCACCAGCAGGGGCAATCAGCCCCAGCATTTT.